This record looks at one TCR beta chain sequence and its context. Antigen unknown. The data are from a study of response to subunit inactivated influenza vaccine. Findings and caveats of the study: The study's authors posited that every seasonal influenza vaccination enlists few new T cells.

Each CDR3 protein gets one entry after TCRdb re-called the RT-PCR reads with MiXCR. The sample contains 530,000 or so distinct CDR3 sequences, 12% to 15% of which appear only once. This CDR3 has 15 amino acids. Trimming left V 5 bases short and J 7 bases short, with 17 bases between. CDR1 and CDR2 (germline): SEHNR, FQNEAQ (reference sequence). Specimen: PBMCs from blood, collected 11 to 12 days after vaccination. The rearrangement joins TRBV7-9 to TRBJ2-2; the D gene is possibly TRBD2 (5 bases). The TCR comes from a man aged 50 or older who received an inactivated influenza vaccine. CDR3 coding DNA: TGTGCCAGCAGCCATGGTACTGAACGGGGCGGGGAGCTGTTTTTT. Its protein product is CASSHGTERGGELFF.